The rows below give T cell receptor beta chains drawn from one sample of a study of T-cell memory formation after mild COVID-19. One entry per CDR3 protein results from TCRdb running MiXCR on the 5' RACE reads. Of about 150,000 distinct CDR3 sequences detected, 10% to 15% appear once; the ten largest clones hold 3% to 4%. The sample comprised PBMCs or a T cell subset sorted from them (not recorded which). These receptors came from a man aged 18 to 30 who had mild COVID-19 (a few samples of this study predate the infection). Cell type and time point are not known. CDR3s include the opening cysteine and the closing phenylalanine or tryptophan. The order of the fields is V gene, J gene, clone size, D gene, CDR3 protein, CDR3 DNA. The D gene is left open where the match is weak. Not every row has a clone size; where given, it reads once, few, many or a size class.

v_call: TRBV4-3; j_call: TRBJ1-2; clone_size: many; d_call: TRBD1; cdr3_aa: CASSPGQGNYGYTF; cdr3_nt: TGCGCCAGCAGCCCGGGACAGGGGAACTATGGCTACACCTTC
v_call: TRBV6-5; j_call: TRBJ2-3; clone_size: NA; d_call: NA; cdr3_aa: CASNPTGTSSTDTQYF; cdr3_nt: TGTGCCAGCAATCCCACAGGAACCTCTAGCACAGATACGCAGTATTTT
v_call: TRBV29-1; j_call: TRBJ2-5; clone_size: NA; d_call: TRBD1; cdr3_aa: CSGRAGGPQETQYF; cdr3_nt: TGCAGCGGTCGGGCAGGGGGACCCCAAGAGACCCAGTACTTC
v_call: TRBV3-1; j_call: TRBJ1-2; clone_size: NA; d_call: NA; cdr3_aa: CASSQLSANYGYTF; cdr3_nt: TGTGCCAGCAGCCAATTGTCCGCTAACTATGGCTACACCTTC
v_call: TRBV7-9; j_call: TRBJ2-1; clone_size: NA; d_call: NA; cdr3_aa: CASSVSGTWNEQFF; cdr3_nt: TGTGCCAGCAGCGTCTCCGGGACGTGGAATGAGCAGTTCTTC
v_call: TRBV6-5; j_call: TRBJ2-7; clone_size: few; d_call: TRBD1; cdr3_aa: CATTRQGRIAYEQYF; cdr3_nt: TGTGCCACTACTAGACAGGGGCGGATAGCCTACGAGCAGTACTTC
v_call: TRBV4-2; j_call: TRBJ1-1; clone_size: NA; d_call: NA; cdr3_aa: CASSQGQKNTEAFF; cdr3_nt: TGTGCCAGCAGCCAAGGCCAGAAGAACACTGAAGCTTTCTTT
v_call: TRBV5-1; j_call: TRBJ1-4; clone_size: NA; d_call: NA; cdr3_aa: CASSTDSSTEKLFF; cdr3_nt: TGCGCCAGCAGCACGGACAGTTCCACTGAAAAACTGTTTTTT
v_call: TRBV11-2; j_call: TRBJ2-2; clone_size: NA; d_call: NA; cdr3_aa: CASSLGREVVGELFF; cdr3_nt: TGTGCCAGCAGCTTGGGTAGGGAGGTCGTCGGGGAGCTGTTTTTT
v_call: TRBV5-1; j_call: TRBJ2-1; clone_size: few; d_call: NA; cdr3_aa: CASSLDGGTYNEQFF; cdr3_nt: TGCGCCAGCAGCTTGGATGGGGGAACCTACAATGAGCAGTTCTTC
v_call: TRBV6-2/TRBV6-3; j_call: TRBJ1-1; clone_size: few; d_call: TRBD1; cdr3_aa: CASSYIQGAGTEAFF; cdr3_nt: TGTGCCAGCAGTTACATACAGGGGGCCGGCACTGAAGCTTTCTTT
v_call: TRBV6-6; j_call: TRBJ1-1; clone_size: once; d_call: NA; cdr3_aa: CASSLSLGNTEAFF; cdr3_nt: TGTGCCAGCAGTTTGTCCTTGGGGAACACTGAAGCTTTCTTT
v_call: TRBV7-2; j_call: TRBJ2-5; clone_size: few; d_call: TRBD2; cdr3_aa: CASSLLIGAGGEQVAQYF; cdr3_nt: TGTGCCAGCAGCTTATTAATCGGAGCGGGGGGAGAACAGGTGGCCCAGTACTTC
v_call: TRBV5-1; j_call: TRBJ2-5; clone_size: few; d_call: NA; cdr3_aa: CASRITPGETQYF; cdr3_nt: TGCGCCAGCAGGATCACCCCAGGGGAGACCCAGTACTTC
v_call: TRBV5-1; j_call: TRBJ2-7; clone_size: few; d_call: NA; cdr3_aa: CASSLTPAYEQYF; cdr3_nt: TGCGCCAGCAGCTTGACCCCCGCCTACGAGCAGTACTTC
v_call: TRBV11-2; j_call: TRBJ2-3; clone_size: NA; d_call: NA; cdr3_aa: CASSLGRGMGRKTDTQYF; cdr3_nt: TGTGCCAGCAGCTTAGGGCGGGGTATGGGTAGAAAAACAGATACGCAGTATTTT
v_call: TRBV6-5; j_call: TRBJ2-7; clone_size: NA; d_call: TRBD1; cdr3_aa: CASSSSGTGAHEQYF; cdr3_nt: TGTGCCAGCAGTTCCTCCGGGACAGGGGCCCACGAGCAGTACTTC
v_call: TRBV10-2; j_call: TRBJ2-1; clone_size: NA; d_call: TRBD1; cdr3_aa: CASSTLRGTGKYNEQFF; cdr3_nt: TGCGCCAGCAGTACCCTTCGGGGGACAGGAAAATACAATGAGCAGTTCTTC
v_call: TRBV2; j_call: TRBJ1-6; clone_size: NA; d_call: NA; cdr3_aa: CASSDGPQVTLHF; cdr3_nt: TGTGCCAGCAGTGATGGGCCTCAGGTAACCCTCCACTTT
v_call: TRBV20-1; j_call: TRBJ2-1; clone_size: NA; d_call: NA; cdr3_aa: CSARDRSHEQFF; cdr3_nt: TGCAGTGCTAGAGATCGGTCCCATGAGCAGTTCTTC
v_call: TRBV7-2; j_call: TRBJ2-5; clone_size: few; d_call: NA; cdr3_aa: CASSLEGLLQETQYF; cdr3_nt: TGTGCCAGCAGCTTGGAGGGACTGCTTCAAGAGACCCAGTACTTC
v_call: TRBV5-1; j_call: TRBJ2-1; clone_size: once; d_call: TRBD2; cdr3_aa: CASSQRGEYNEQFF; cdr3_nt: TGCGCCAGCAGCCAGCGGGGGGAATACAATGAGCAGTTCTTC
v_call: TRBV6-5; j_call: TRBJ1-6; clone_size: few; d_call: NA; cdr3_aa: CASSYRFIRGVPLHF; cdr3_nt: TGTGCCAGCAGTTACAGATTCATTCGCGGGGTACCCCTCCACTTT
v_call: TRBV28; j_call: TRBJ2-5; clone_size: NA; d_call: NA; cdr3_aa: CASSLVGQTQYF; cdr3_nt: TGTGCCAGCAGTTTGGTAGGGCAGACCCAGTACTTC
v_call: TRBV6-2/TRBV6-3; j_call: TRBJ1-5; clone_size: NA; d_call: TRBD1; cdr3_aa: CASSYRGTALF; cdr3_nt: TGTGCCAGCAGTTACAGGGGGACAGCACTTTTT
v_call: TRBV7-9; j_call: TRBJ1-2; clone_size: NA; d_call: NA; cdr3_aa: CASSLVSWGGNYGYTF; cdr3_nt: TGTGCCAGCAGCTTAGTATCGTGGGGTGGAAACTATGGCTACACCTTC
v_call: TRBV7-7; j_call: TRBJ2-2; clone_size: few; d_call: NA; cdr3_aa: CASSYRPNTGELFF; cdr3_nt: TGTGCTAGCAGCTACCGACCCAACACCGGGGAGCTGTTTTTT
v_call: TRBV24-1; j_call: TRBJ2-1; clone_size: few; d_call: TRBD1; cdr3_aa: CATSVPGTGLNEQFF; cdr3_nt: TGTGCCACCAGTGTCCCCGGGACAGGGCTTAATGAGCAGTTCTTC
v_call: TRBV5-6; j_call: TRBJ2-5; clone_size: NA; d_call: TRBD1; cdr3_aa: CASSSIRGRETQYF; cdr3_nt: TGTGCCAGCAGCTCAATCAGGGGGCGAGAGACCCAGTACTTC
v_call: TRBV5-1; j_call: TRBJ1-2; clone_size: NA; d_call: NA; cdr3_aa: CASSSPELYGYTF; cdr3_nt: TGCGCCAGCAGCTCCCCGGAGCTGTATGGCTACACCTTC
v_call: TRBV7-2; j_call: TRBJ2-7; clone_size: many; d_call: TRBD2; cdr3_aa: CASSPTSGGATQYF; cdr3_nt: TGTGCCAGCAGCCCGACTAGCGGGGGGGCCACGCAGTACTTC
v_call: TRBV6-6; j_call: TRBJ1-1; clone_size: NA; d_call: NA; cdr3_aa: CASSGQANTEAFF; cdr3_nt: TGTGCCAGCAGTGGACAAGCGAACACTGAAGCTTTCTTT
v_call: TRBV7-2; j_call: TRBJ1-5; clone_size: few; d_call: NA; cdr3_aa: CASSPRGGTREQPQHF; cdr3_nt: TGTGCCAGCAGCCCCCGAGGGGGTACGCGTGAACAGCCCCAGCATTTT
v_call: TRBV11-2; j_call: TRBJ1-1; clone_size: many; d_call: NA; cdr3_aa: CASSFPGAEAFF; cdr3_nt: TGTGCCAGCAGCTTCCCGGGAGCTGAAGCTTTCTTT
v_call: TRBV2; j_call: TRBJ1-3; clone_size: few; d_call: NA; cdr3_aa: CASKPGFSGNTIYF; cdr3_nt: TGTGCCAGCAAGCCGGGTTTCTCTGGAAACACCATATATTTT
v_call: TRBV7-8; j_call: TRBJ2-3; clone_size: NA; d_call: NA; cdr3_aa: CASSSRGIADTQYF; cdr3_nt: TGTGCCAGCAGCTCTCGGGGGATCGCAGATACGCAGTATTTT
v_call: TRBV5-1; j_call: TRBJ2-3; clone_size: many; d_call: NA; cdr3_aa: CASSPGGSAGDTQYF; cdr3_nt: TGCGCCAGCAGCCCCGGCGGGTCTGCAGGAGATACGCAGTATTTT
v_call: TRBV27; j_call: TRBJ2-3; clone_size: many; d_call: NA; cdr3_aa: CASSLLGGTSTDTQYF; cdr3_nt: TGTGCCAGCAGTTTACTAGGCGGAACTAGCACAGATACGCAGTATTTT
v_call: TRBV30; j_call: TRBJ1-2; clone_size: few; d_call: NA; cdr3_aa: CAWSPTIGYTF; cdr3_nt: TGTGCCTGGAGTCCGACAATCGGCTACACCTTC
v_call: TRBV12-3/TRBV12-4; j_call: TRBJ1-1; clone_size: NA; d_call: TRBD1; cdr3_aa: CASRSQGAPTEAFF; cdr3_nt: TGTGCCAGCAGGTCACAGGGGGCGCCCACTGAAGCTTTCTTT
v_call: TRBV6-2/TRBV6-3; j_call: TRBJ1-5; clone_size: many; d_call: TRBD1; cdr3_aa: CASSLTGDQPQHF; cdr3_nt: TGTGCCAGCAGCCTGACAGGGGACCAGCCCCAGCATTTT
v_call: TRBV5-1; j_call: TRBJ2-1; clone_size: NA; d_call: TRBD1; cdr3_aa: CASSLGTGTANEQFF; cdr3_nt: TGCGCCAGCAGCTTGGGGACCGGGACAGCAAATGAGCAGTTCTTC
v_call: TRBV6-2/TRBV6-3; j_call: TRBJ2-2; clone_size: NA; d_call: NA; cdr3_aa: CASSPLGGWDTGELFF; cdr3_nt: TGTGCCAGCAGTCCTCTTGGGGGTTGGGACACCGGGGAGCTGTTTTTT
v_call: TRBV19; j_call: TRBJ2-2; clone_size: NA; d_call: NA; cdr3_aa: CASTHDIGGTGELFF; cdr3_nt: TGTGCCAGTACCCACGACATTGGCGGCACCGGGGAGCTGTTTTTT
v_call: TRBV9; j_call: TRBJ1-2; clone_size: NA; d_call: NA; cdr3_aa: CASSAQVMDYGYTF; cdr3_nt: TGTGCCAGCAGTGCACAGGTTATGGACTATGGCTACACCTTC
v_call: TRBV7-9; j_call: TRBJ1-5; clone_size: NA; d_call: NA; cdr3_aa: CASSFGGGVNQPQHF; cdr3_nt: TGTGCCAGCAGCTTTGGGGGGGGAGTCAATCAGCCCCAGCATTTT
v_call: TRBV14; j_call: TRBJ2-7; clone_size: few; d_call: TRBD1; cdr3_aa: CASSFLTRDSFYEQYF; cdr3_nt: TGTGCCAGCAGCTTTTTAACCAGGGACAGCTTCTACGAGCAGTACTTC
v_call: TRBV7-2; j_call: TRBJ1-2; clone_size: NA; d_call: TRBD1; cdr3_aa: CASSSRDRGGYGYTF; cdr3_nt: TGTGCCAGCAGCTCTAGGGACAGGGGTGGATATGGCTACACCTTC
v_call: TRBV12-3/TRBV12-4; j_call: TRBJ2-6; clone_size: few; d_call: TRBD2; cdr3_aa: CASSLISGASGANVLTF; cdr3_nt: TGTGCCAGCAGTTTAATTAGCGGGGCGAGTGGGGCCAACGTCCTGACTTTC
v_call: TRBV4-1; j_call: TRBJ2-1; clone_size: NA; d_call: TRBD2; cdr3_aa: CASSHLRLAGLVDEQFF; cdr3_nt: TGCGCCAGCAGCCACCTACGACTAGCGGGGCTAGTGGATGAGCAGTTCTTC
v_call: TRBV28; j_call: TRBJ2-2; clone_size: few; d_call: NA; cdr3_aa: CASGEEVRTGELFF; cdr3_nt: TGTGCCAGCGGGGAGGAGGTCCGCACCGGGGAGCTGTTTTTT